This TCR beta chain was identified during a study of T cells in Graves' hyperthyroidism and ophthalmopathy. What was amplified from RNA transcripts were TCR beta CDR3 regions. The TCR CDR3 first-round RT-PCR relied on the HTBI primer set. TCRdb processed the multiplex PCR reads anew with MiXCR; each CDR3 protein has one entry. This table holds approximately 410,000 distinct CDR3 sequences, approximately 14% found once. Over 18 months, lack of ophthalmopathy progression marked Graves' hyperthyroidism as stable. Lactation, pregnancy, other autoimmune disease or uncontrolled infection led to exclusion of patients. PBMCs were derived from roughly 10 ml fresh peripheral blood. Only a few counts were recorded for this clonotype. Its antigen is not identified. Notes on the study in general: Blood also carried most thyroid clonotypes expanded above 0.001.

J gave up 7 bases and V 0 bases, and 11 bases lay outside the gene matches. The CDR3 is 16 amino acids. CDR1 and CDR2 (germline): SEHNR, FQNEAQ (reference sequence). The TCR originated in a woman aged 18 to 35 with Graves' hyperthyroidism. Sequenced sample: blood. This chain links TRBV7-9 with TRBJ2-7, with 8 bases lining up with TRBD1. CDR3: CASSLAGRTGSGEQYF. The CDR3 DNA reads as TGTGCCAGCAGCTTAGCGGGGAGGACAGGGTCGGGAGAGCAGTACTTC. The full variable domain, its missing parts supplied by reference TRBV7-9 and TRBJ2-7, is DTGVSQNPRHKITKRGQNVTFRCDPISEHNRLYWYRQTLGQGPEFLTYFQNEAQLEKSRLLSDRFSAERPKGSFSTLEIQRTEQGDSAMYLCASSLAGRTGSGEQYFGPGTRLTVT.